The TCR beta chain described here comes from a study of control samples from healthy donors and cancer patients. V shed 3 bases, J shed 0 bases, and the junction held 1 base outside the gene matches. The V gene's germline CDR1 is LNHDA and CDR2 SQIVND (reference sequence). The CDR3 has 15 amino acids. Generated by immunoSEQ multiplex PCR, the TCRdb table keeps only in-frame clones and is missing some. The sample contains approximately 90,000 clones, 84% of which appear only once. The clonotype originates from a man between 65 and 85 years old with lung cancer. The sequencing input was PBMCs. The rearrangement joins TRBV19 to TRBJ1-4; 7 nucleotides align to TRBD1. CDR3 in amino acids: CASSIGTATNEKLFF. The CDR3 DNA sequence: TGTGCCAGTAGTATTGGGACAGCAACTAATGAAAAACTGTTTTTT.